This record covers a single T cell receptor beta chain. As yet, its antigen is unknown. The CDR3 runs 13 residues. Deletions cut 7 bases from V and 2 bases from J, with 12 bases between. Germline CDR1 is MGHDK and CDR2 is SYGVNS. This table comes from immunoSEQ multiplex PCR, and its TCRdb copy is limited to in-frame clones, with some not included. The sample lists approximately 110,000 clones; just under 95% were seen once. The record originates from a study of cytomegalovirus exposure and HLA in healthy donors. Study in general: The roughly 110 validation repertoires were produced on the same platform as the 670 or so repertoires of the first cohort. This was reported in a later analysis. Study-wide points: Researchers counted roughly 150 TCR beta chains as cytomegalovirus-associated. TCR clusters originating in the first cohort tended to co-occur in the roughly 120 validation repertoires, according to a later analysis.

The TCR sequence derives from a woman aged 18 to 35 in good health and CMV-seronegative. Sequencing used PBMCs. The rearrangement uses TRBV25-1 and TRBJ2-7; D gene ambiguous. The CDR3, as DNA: TGTGCCAGCATCGATGCGAACGCCTACGAGCAGTACTTC. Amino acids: CASIDANAYEQYF.